These 13 T cell receptor beta chains were sequenced from one sample in a study of blood T cell repertoires in COVID-19 (TCRdb year 2020). The library relied on the immunoSEQ multiplex PCR assay. The source is immuneACCESS, and TCRdb retained only in-frame sequences with V and J called. Part of the clones is not carried over; for the studies checked, unresolved V genes explain less than half of this, and the remainder is unexplained. This sample comprises under 200,000 clones, around 74% of them detected only once. The biggest ten clones account for 8.1% of the sample. The sequencing sample was made of peripheral blood. These receptors all come from a woman between 55 and 75 years old with COVID-19, enrolled during active disease.

V is TRBV6-5 and J is TRBJ1-1; D gene ambiguous. The CDR3 totals 13 residues. The germline V and J ends were trimmed by 6 bases and 1 base, with 9 bases remaining between them. Germline lookup yields CDR1 MNHEY and CDR2 SVGAGI. Written as DNA, the CDR3 is TGTGCCAGCAGGGAGGGAAGGAACACTGAAGCTTTCTTT. Amino acids: CASREGRNTEAFF.

V and J are TRBV25-1 and TRBJ2-7; D is ambiguous. Trimming left V 4 bases short and J 6 bases short, with 13 bases between. In germline, CDR1 is MGHDK, CDR2 SYGVNS. The CDR3 totals 13 residues. This CDR3 reads CASSALLLSEQYF. CDR3 nucleotide sequence: TGTGCCAGCAGTGCCCTCCTGCTGAGCGAGCAGTACTTC.

The chain combines TRBV7-8 with TRBJ1-3; TRBD1 matches 9 bases. This CDR3 is built from 16 residues. Germline V gene data show CDR1 as SGHVS and CDR2 as FQNEAQ. V shed 3 bases, J shed 5 bases, and the junction held 8 bases outside the gene matches. The DNA for the CDR3 is TGTGCCAGCAGCTTCGAACAGGGGGCTGAAAGAAACACCATATATTTT. It yields the protein CASSFEQGAERNTIYF.

V gene TRBV27 combines with J gene TRBJ2-5; D not certain. The ends were cut back, 3 bases at V and 7 bases at J, with 15 bases in the middle. This CDR3 is 14 amino acids long. Germline V gene data show CDR1 as MNHEY and CDR2 as SMNVEV (reference sequence). The CDR3 DNA sequence: TGTGCCAGCAGTTTTGGAGATGATTACGGGACCCAGTACTTC. Its protein product is CASSFGDDYGTQYF.

This chain connects TRBV14 to TRBJ1-1, with 7 bases lining up with TRBD1. Germline lookup yields CDR1 SGHDN and CDR2 FVKESK. The CDR3 runs 15 residues. V was pared by 4 bases and J by 3 bases, with 8 bases of the junction left unmatched. CDR3 bases: TGTGCCAGCAGCCCCCACACCGGGACAGACACTGAAGCTTTCTTT. Encoded protein: CASSPHTGTDTEAFF.

The J gene is TRBJ1-6, the V gene TRBV11-2; 8 positions match TRBD1. V lost 1 base to trimming and J lost 10 bases; unmatched junction nucleotides: 3. CDR3 length: 14 amino acids. Germline assignment: CDR1 SGHAT and CDR2 FQNNGV. This CDR3 is CASSLGTGSSPLHF. The CDR3 nucleotides are TGTGCCAGCAGCTTAGGGACAGGGAGCTCACCCCTCCACTTT.

This clone was detected only once. J is TRBJ1-6 and V is TRBV6-5; possibly TRBD1 for D (6 bases). There are 15 residues in the CDR3. V was clipped by 2 bases and J by 6 bases, with 11 bases between them. Germline-derived CDR1 and CDR2 are MNHEY and SVGAGI. CDR3 protein: CASSYTRTVNSPLHF. The CDR3 DNA is TGTGCCAGCAGTTACACAAGGACAGTTAATTCACCCCTCCACTTT.

The chain couples TRBV5-6 to TRBJ2-3; D remains unclear. From germline, CDR1 is SGHDT and CDR2 YYEEEE. CDR3 size: 13 residues. V was shortened by 2 bases and J by 0 bases, with 4 bases between the two germline ends. The CDR3 DNA is TGTGCCAGCAGCTTTTCAAGCACAGATACGCAGTATTTT. Encoded protein: CASSFSSTDTQYF.

V and J are TRBV5-6 and TRBJ2-2, with 8 bases matching TRBD1. The CDR3 has 15 residues. Germline CDR1 reads SGHDT; CDR2 reads YYEEEE. The ends lost 3 bases at V and 3 bases at J; junction bases unmatched: 4. CDR3 sequence reads: CASSWGTGDTGELFF. The CDR3 nucleotides are TGTGCCAGCAGCTGGGGGACAGGCGACACCGGGGAGCTGTTTTTT.

In this sample, this clone turned up once. The chain has TRBV5-1 and TRBJ2-7, with a weak D call TRBD1 (5 bases). The V end was cut by 0 bases, the J end by 7 bases, with 14 bases between. The CDR3 length is 14 residues. CDR1 is SGHRS and CDR2 is YFSETQ in the germline V gene. The CDR3 reads CASSLESGMGEQYF. Here the CDR3 DNA reads TGCGCCAGCAGCTTGGAATCAGGGATGGGGGAGCAGTACTTC.

This chain joins TRBV7-9 and TRBJ2-3, with 9 nucleotides matching TRBD2. The ends lost 5 bases at V and 6 bases at J; junction bases unmatched: 3. CDR1 SEHNR and CDR2 FQNEAQ come from the germline V gene (reference sequence). This CDR3 contains 13 residues. The CDR3 nucleotides are TGTGCCAGCAGCCCCGGACTAGCGGATACGCAGTATTTT. This encodes CASSPGLADTQYF.

The chain combines TRBV2 with TRBJ2-7; D is ambiguous. This CDR3 has 12 residues. Germline loops: CDR1 SNHLY, CDR2 FYNNEI. Trimming removed 2 bases at V and 3 bases at J, with 5 bases between. The CDR3 sequence is CASSEFSYEQYV. DNA of the CDR3: TGTGCCAGCAGTGAATTCAGCTACGAGCAGTACGTC.

The chain uses TRBV2 and TRBJ2-2, with a tentative D call TRBD1 (6 bases). V was cut by 6 bases and J by 6 bases, with 11 bases left in between. Germline values: CDR1 SNHLY, CDR2 FYNNEI. There are 13 residues in the CDR3. CDR3 coding DNA: TGTGCCAGCAGACGACAGGCAGCCGGGGAGCTGTTTTTT. This sequence encodes CASRRQAAGELFF.